This TCR beta chain was recorded in a study of identical twins. Trimming removed 0 bases from V and 4 bases from J; junction bases left unmatched: 1. From germline, CDR1 is LGHNA and CDR2 YNFKEQ. CDR3 length: 15 amino acids. It was template switching that added a universal primer site, and there were unique molecular identifiers on the cDNA. TCRdb reanalysed the 5' RACE reads using MiXCR and keeps one entry per CDR3 protein. This table holds about 220,000 distinct CDR3 sequences, approximately 7.9% found once. This clonotype showed up just a few times. As yet, its antigen is unknown. Whole-study findings and limits: Twins showed weaker excess sharing in their beta out-of-frame sequences. Findings came from cross-sectional statistics, without long-term follow-up of donors.

Separately, the same data were catalogued under a study of yellow fever vaccine responses in identical twins.

This clonotype was obtained from a woman younger than 35 in good health. This chain uses TRBV4-2 with TRBJ2-7, with 12 bases aligning to TRBD2. Sequences were obtained from CD8+ T cells sorted from blood. CDR3 protein: CASSQETSGSYEQYF. CDR3 DNA sequence: TGTGCCAGCAGCCAAGAGACTAGCGGGAGTTACGAGCAGTACTTC.